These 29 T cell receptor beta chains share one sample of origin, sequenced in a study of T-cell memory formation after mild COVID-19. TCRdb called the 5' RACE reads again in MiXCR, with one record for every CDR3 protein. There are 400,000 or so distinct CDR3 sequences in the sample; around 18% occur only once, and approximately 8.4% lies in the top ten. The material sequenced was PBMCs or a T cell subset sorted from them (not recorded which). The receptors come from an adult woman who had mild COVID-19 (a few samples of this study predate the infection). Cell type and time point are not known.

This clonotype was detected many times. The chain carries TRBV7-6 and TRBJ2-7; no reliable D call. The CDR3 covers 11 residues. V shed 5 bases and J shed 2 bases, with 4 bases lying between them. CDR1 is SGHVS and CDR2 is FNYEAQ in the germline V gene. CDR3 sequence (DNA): TGTGCCAGCAGCACCCCCTACGAGCAGTACTTC. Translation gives CASSTPYEQYF.

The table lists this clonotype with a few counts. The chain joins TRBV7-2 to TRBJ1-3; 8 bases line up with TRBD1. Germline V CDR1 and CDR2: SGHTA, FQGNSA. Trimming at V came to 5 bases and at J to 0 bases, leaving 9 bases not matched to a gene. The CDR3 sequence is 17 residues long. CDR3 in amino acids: CASSLDRGPRSGNTIYF. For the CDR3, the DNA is TGTGCCAGCAGCCTAGACAGGGGCCCTCGCTCTGGAAACACCATATATTTT.

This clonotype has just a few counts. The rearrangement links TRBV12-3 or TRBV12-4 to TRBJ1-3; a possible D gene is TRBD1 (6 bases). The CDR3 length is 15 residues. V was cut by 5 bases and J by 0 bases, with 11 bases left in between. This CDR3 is CASSKTGGSGNTIYF. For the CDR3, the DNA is TGTGCCAGCAGTAAGACAGGAGGCTCTGGAAACACCATATATTTT.

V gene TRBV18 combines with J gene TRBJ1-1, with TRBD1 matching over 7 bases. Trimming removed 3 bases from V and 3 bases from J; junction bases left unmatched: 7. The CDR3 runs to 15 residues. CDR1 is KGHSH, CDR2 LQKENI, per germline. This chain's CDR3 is CASSPRGQVDTEAFF. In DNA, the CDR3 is TGTGCCAGCTCACCGAGGGGGCAGGTGGACACTGAAGCTTTCTTT.

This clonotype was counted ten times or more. As DNA, the CDR3 is TGTGCCAGCAGCTCTGATCTCCCCTACGAGCAGTACTTC. This sequence encodes CASSSDLPYEQYF. V is TRBV5-5 and J is TRBJ2-7; the D is unclear. The CDR3 consists of 13 residues. V lost 3 bases and J 2 bases, leaving 9 bases between the germline ends. Germline V gene sequence: CDR1 SGHKS, CDR2 YYEKEE (reference sequence).

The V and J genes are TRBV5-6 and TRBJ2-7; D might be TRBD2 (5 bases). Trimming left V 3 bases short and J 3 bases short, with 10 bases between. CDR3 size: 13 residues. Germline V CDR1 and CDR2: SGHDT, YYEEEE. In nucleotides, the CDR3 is TGTGCCAGCAGCTCGGACGGAGGCTACGAGCAGTACTTC. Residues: CASSSDGGYEQYF.

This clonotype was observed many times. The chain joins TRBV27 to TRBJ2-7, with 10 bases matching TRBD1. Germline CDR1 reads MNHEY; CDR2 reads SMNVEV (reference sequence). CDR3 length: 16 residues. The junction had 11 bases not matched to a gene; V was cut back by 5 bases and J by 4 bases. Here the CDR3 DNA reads TGTGCCAGCAGTCGAGGGGGGGACAGGGGAAAATACGAGCAGTACTTC. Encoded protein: CASSRGGDRGKYEQYF.

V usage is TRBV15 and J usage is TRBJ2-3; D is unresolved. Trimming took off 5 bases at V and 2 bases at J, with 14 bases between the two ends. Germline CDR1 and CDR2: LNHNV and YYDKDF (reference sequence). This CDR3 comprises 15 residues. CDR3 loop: CATSPAARYTDTQYF. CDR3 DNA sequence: TGTGCCACCAGCCCCGCGGCTAGATACACAGATACGCAGTATTTT.

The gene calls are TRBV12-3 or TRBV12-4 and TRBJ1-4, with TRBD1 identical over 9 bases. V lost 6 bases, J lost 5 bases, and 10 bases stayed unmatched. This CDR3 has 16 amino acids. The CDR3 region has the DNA TGTGCCAGCAGACCCAACAGGGGGCTGTCAAATGAAAAACTGTTTTTT. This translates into CASRPNRGLSNEKLFF.

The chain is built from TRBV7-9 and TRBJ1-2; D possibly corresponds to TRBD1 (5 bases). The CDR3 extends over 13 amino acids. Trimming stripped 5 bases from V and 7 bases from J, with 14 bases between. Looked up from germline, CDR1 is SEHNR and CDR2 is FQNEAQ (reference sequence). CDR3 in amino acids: CASSRLGGSGYTF. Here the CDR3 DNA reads TGTGCCAGCAGCCGCCTGGGGGGATCTGGCTACACCTTC.

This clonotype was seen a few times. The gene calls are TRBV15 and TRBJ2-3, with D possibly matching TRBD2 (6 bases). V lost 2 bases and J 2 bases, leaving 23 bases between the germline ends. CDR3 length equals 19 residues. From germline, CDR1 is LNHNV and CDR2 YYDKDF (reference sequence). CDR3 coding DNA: TGTGCCACCAGCAGACGATCAGCCTCGGGACTCCCACCCACAGATACGCAGTATTTT. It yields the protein CATSRRSASGLPPTDTQYF.

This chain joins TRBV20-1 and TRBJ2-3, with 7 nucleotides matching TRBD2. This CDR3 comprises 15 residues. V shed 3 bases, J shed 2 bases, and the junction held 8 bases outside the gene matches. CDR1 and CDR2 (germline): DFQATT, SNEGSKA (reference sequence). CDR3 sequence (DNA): TGCAGTGCTAGGTCTCCACTAGCGTCCACAGATACGCAGTATTTT. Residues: CSARSPLASTDTQYF.

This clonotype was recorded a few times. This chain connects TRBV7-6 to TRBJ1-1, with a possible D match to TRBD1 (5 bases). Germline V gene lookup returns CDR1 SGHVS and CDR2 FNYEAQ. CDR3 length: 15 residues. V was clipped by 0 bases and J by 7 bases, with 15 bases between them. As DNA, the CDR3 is TGTGCCAGCAGCTTAGCGCTTGGGACGCCAGATGAAGCTTTCTTT. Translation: CASSLALGTPDEAFF.

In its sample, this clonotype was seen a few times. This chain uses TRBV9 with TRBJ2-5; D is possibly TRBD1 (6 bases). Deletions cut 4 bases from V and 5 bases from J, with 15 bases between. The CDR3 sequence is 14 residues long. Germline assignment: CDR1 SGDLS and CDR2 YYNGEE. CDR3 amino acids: CASSPDHREETQYF. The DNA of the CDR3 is TGTGCCAGCAGCCCAGACCACAGGGAGGAGACCCAGTACTTC.

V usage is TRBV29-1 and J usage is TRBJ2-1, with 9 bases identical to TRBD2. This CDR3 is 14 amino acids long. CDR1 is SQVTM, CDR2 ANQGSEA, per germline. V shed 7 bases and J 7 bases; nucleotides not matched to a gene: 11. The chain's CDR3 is CSGLSGSGGNEQFF. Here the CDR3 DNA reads TGCAGCGGACTTAGCGGGAGTGGTGGGAATGAGCAGTTCTTC.

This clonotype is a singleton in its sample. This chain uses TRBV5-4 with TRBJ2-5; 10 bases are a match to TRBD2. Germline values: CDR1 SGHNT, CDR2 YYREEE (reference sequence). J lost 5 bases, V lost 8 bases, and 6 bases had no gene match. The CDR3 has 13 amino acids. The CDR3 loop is CASGPGLAETQYF. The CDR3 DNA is TGTGCCAGTGGACCGGGACTAGCGGAGACCCAGTACTTC.

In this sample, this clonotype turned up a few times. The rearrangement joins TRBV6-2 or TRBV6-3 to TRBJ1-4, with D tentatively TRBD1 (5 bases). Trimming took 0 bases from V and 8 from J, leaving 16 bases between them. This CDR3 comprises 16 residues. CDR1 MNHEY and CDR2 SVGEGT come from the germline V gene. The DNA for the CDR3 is TGTGCCAGCAGTTACTCCGGGAAGGGGCGCCGGGAAAAACTGTTTTTT. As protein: CASSYSGKGRREKLFF.

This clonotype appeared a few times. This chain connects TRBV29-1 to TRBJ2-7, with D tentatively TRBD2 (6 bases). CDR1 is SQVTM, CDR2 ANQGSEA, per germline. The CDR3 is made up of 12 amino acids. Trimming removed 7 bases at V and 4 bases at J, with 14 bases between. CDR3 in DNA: TGCAGCGGGTGCGGGGAGTCATACGAGCAGTACTTC. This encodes CSGCGESYEQYF.

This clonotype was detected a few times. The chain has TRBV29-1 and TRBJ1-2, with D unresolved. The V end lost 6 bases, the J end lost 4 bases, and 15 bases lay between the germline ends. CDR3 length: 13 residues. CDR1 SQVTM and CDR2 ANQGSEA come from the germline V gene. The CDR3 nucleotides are TGCAGCGTCCTATCCGGGGAAGGCTATGGCTACACCTTC. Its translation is CSVLSGEGYGYTF.

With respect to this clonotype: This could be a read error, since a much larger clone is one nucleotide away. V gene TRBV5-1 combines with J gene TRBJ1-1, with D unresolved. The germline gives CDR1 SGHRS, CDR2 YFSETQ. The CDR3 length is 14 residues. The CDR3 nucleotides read TGCGCCAGCAGCCCGAGGACGGGGAACACTGAAGCTTACTTT. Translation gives CASSPRTGNTEAYF.

DNA for the CDR3: TGTGCCAGCACCTGGACAGGGGTCTACGAGCAGTACTTC. Its protein product is CASTWTGVYEQYF. The chain is built from TRBV6-1 and TRBJ2-7; 9 nucleotides agree with TRBD1. The CDR3 is made up of 13 amino acids. J lost 3 bases, V lost 7 bases, and 4 bases had no gene match. Germline lookup yields CDR1 MNHNS and CDR2 SASEGT.

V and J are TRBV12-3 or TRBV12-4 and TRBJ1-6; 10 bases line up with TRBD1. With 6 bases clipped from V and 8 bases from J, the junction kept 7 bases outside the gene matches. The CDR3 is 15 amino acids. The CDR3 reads CASSRMTGGDSPLHF. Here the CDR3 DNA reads TGTGCCAGCAGCCGGATGACAGGGGGCGATTCACCCCTCCACTTT.

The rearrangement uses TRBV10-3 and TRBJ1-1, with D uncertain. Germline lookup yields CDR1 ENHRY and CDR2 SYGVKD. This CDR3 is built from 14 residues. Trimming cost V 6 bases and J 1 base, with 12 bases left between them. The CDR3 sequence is CAISRRLENTEAFF. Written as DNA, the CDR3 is TGTGCCATCAGCCGGAGGTTGGAGAACACTGAAGCTTTCTTT.

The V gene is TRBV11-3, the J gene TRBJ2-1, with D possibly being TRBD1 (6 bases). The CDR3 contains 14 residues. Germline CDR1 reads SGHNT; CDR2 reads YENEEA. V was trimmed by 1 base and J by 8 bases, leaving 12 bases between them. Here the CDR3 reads CASSLGRTDDEQFF. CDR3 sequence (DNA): TGTGCCAGCAGCTTAGGCAGGACAGATGATGAGCAGTTCTTC.

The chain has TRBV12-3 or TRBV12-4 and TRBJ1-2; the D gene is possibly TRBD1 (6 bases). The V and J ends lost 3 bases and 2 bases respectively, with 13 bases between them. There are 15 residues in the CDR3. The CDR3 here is CASSFPLTGNYGYTF. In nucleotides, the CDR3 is TGTGCCAGCAGTTTCCCGCTGACAGGAAACTATGGCTACACCTTC.

The CDR3 region is CASSLPGVNTEAFF. Written as DNA, the CDR3 is TGTGCCAGCAGCTTACCGGGGGTGAACACTGAAGCTTTCTTT. The chain combines TRBV7-9 with TRBJ1-1; weak D call: TRBD1 (5 bases). V was clipped by 2 bases and J by 0 bases, with 7 bases between them. The length of the CDR3 is 14 residues. Per the germline V gene, CDR1 is SEHNR and CDR2 is FQNEAQ (reference sequence).

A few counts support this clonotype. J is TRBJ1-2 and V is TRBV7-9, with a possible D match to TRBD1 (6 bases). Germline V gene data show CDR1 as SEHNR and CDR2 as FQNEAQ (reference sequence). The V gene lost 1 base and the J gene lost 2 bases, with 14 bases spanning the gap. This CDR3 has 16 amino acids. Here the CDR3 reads CASSLVTGRINYGYTF. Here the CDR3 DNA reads TGTGCCAGCAGCTTAGTGACAGGAAGGATCAACTATGGCTACACCTTC. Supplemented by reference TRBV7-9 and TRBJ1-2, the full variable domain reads DTGVSQNPRHKITKRGQNVTFRCDPISEHNRLYWYRQTLGQGPEFLTYFQNEAQLEKSRLLSDRFSAERPKGSFSTLEIQRTEQGDSAMYLCASSLVTGRINYGYTFGSGTRLTVV.

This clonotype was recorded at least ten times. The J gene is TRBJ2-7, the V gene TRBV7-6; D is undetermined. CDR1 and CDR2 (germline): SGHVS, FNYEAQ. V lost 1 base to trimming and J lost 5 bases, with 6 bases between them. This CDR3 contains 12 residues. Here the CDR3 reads CASSLDRHEQYF. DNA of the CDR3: TGTGCCAGCAGCTTAGACCGGCACGAGCAGTACTTC.

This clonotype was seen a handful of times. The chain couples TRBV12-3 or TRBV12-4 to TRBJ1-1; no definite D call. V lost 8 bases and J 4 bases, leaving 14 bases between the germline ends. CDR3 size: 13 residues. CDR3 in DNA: TGTGCCAGCCTGTTACGGGTGGGCACTGAAGCTTTCTTT. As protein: CASLLRVGTEAFF.